The rows below give T cell receptor beta chains drawn from one sample of a study of shared clonotypes between healthy human individuals. Data came from immunoSEQ multiplex PCR; TCRdb stores just in-frame clones and leaves some out. The top ten hold 1.8% of the sample, which has 730,000 or so clones, about three quarters seen once. Sequencing was performed on memory CD4+ T cells sorted from blood. The receptor source for this set is a woman aged 25 to 45 in good health. Both conserved end residues are part of each CDR3. Each record gives: J gene, clone size, V gene, D gene, CDR3 DNA, CDR3 protein. D genes are given only for firm matches. Rows give clone size only sometimes, using once, few, many, or a class for an expanded clone.

j_gene: TRBJ2-3
abundance: .
v_gene: TRBV6-4
d_gene: .
CDR3nt: TGTGCCAGCAGTGACAAAGAGGAGAGCACAGATACGCAGTATTTT
CDR3aa: CASSDKEESTDTQYF

j_gene: TRBJ1-1
abundance: .
v_gene: TRBV14
d_gene: .
CDR3nt: TGTGCCAGCAGCCGGGTCCGACCCTTGGCGGGGAACACTGAAGCTTTCTTT
CDR3aa: CASSRVRPLAGNTEAFF

j_gene: TRBJ2-3
abundance: .
v_gene: TRBV7-2
d_gene: TRBD2
CDR3nt: TGTGCCAGCAGCTTTGTGGCCCTGGCTAGCGGGAGGGCAGGAGATACGCAGTATTTT
CDR3aa: CASSFVALASGRAGDTQYF

j_gene: TRBJ2-2
abundance: .
v_gene: TRBV7-9
d_gene: TRBD1
CDR3nt: TGTGCCAGCAGCCGAGAACAGGGGGCGAAGGACACCGGGGAGCTGTTTTTT
CDR3aa: CASSREQGAKDTGELFF

j_gene: TRBJ2-5
abundance: .
v_gene: TRBV5-1
d_gene: .
CDR3nt: TGCGCCAGCAGCCGAGGAGGCCAAGAGACCCAGTACTTC
CDR3aa: CASSRGGQETQYF

j_gene: TRBJ2-6
abundance: .
v_gene: TRBV18
d_gene: .
CDR3nt: TGTGCCAGCTCACCACGCGTCTCTGGGGCCAACGTCCTGACTTTC
CDR3aa: CASSPRVSGANVLTF

j_gene: TRBJ1-5
abundance: many
v_gene: TRBV5-8
d_gene: .
CDR3nt: TGTGCCAGCAGCCAACTCAAAACTCGGGGCGACGGGCCCCAGCATTTT
CDR3aa: CASSQLKTRGDGPQHF

j_gene: TRBJ2-1
abundance: .
v_gene: TRBV7-2
d_gene: .
CDR3nt: TGTGCCAGCAGCTTGGGCGGGATTAGCTCCTACAATGAGCAGTTCTTC
CDR3aa: CASSLGGISSYNEQFF

j_gene: TRBJ2-5
abundance: .
v_gene: TRBV9
d_gene: TRBD2
CDR3nt: TGTGCCAGCAGCCGAGCGGGAGGTAATAGAGAGACCCAGTACTTC
CDR3aa: CASSRAGGNRETQYF

j_gene: TRBJ1-1
abundance: few
v_gene: TRBV2
d_gene: .
CDR3nt: TGTGCCAGTTCACCCGGGACACCGATTATTGAAGCTTTCTTT
CDR3aa: CASSPGTPIIEAFF

j_gene: TRBJ2-7
abundance: .
v_gene: TRBV4-1
d_gene: .
CDR3nt: TGCGCCAGCAGCCAGGTAATAGCGGAGTCCTACGAGCAGTACTTC
CDR3aa: CASSQVIAESYEQYF

j_gene: TRBJ2-5
abundance: .
v_gene: TRBV28
d_gene: .
CDR3nt: TGTGCCAGCAGGCCCCCAACAGGGACGAGGGAGACCCAGTACTTC
CDR3aa: CASRPPTGTRETQYF

j_gene: TRBJ2-1
abundance: .
v_gene: TRBV27
d_gene: .
CDR3nt: TGTGCCAGCAGCCTTAGCCGATACAGCGAGCAGTTCTTC
CDR3aa: CASSLSRYSEQFF